Each of the 23 T cell receptor beta chains below was sequenced from the same sample in a study of T-cell reconstitution after alpha-beta-depleted transplantation in children. The library targeted TCRbeta and was prepared with unique molecular identifiers. One entry per CDR3 protein, called by TCRdb with MiXCR from the PCR reads. This table holds approximately 290,000 distinct CDR3 sequences, around a tenth found once. This specimen was peripheral blood, taken 180 days after TCRalphabeta/CD19-depleted stem cell transplant. The receptor source for this set is a male patient under 10 years old who had a stem cell transplant for chronic granulomatous disease, so the T cells may come from the graft donor.

This clonotype appeared many times. This chain uses TRBV7-6 with TRBJ2-2; no reliable D call. V lost 4 bases to trimming and J lost 0 bases, with 6 bases between them. Germline V gene sequence: CDR1 SGHVS, CDR2 FNYEAQ. This CDR3 contains 14 residues. CDR3 region: CASSSSTNTGELFF. In DNA, the CDR3 is TGTGCCAGCAGCTCATCCACGAACACCGGGGAGCTGTTTTTT.

This clonotype showed up many times. Relative to the germline gene, one junction end is altered; a read error may explain this. The J gene is TRBJ2-7, the V gene TRBV15, with D possibly being TRBD2 (6 bases). Germline V gene data show CDR1 as LNHNV and CDR2 as YYDKDF (reference sequence). CDR3 length equals 14 residues. CDR3 nucleotide sequence: TGTGCCACCAGCAGGGGCGGGACCTCCTCCGAGCAGTACTTC. It translates to CATSRGGTSSEQYF.

The sample holds many counts of this clonotype. CDR3 DNA: TGTGCCAGCAGCGTAGACGTGGGGGGCTACGAGCAGTACTTC. Translated: CASSVDVGGYEQYF. This chain joins TRBV9 and TRBJ2-7; the D gene is possibly TRBD2 (6 bases). The CDR3 covers 14 residues. In germline, CDR1 is SGDLS, CDR2 YYNGEE. Trimming took off 0 bases at V and 3 bases at J, with 10 bases between the two ends.

This clonotype was seen many times. The rearrangement links TRBV9 to TRBJ2-3; D perhaps matches TRBD2 (6 bases). Germline CDR1 reads SGDLS; CDR2 reads YYNGEE. V lost 4 bases and J 3 bases, leaving 18 bases between the germline ends. This CDR3 has 16 residues. The CDR3 spells CASSLNSGASTDTQYF. The CDR3 nucleotides are TGTGCCAGCAGCCTCAATAGCGGCGCCTCGACAGATACGCAGTATTTT. Looking up the rest from reference TRBV9 and TRBJ2-3 gives the full variable domain: DSGVTQTPKHLITATGQRVTLRCSPRSGDLSVYWYQQSLDQGLQFLIQYYNGEERAKGNILERFSAQQFPDLHSELNLSSLELGDSALYFCASSLNSGASTDTQYFGPGTRLTVL.

This clonotype was counted at least ten times. The rearrangement joins TRBV5-1 to TRBJ2-1, with D perhaps TRBD1 (6 bases). The V end lost 2 bases, the J end lost 7 bases, and 16 bases lay between the germline ends. CDR1 SGHRS and CDR2 YFSETQ come from the germline V gene. The CDR3 covers 15 residues. The CDR3 sequence is CASSLPQGPGNEQFF. The CDR3 nucleotides read TGCGCCAGCAGCTTACCTCAGGGGCCGGGGAATGAGCAGTTCTTC.

This clonotype was detected many times. The CDR3 DNA reads TGTGCCACCAGCAGAGAGAGGTGGGGGAGAACTGAAGCTTTCTTT. Translation: CATSRERWGRTEAFF. The chain is built from TRBV15 and TRBJ1-1; D is perhaps TRBD1 (5 bases). This CDR3 contains 15 residues. Trimming shortened V by 0 bases and J by 5 bases, and 13 bases separated the two germline ends. Germline CDR1 reads LNHNV; CDR2 reads YYDKDF (reference sequence).

This clonotype was recorded many times. V gene TRBV7-6 combines with J gene TRBJ1-1; D may be TRBD1 (5 bases). CDR1 is SGHVS, CDR2 FNYEAQ, per germline. V shed 5 bases and J shed 0 bases, with 19 bases lying between them. The CDR3 runs to 17 residues. The chain's CDR3 is CASSHARGERLNTEAFF. Written as DNA, the CDR3 is TGTGCCAGCAGCCACGCCCGGGGGGAACGGTTGAACACTGAAGCTTTCTTT.

At least ten counts were recorded for this clonotype. V usage is TRBV12-5 and J usage is TRBJ1-1, with 8 bases matching TRBD1. The trim removed 6 bases at V and 1 base at J, leaving 16 bases unmatched. This CDR3 contains 18 residues. Germline CDR1 reads LGHNT; CDR2 reads FRNRAP. The CDR3 bases are TGTGCTAGTGGGTACCCGTCGGGACAGGAAGAGAGGAACACTGAAGCTTTCTTT. This encodes CASGYPSGQEERNTEAFF.

This clonotype was seen repeatedly, ten times or more. V and J are TRBV5-5 and TRBJ2-3; no firm D call. Per the germline V gene, CDR1 is SGHKS and CDR2 is YYEKEE (reference sequence). The CDR3 loop spans 16 amino acids. The V end was cut by 0 bases, the J end by 2 bases, with 13 bases between. The CDR3 sequence is CASSLATYQITDTQYF. CDR3 sequence (DNA): TGTGCCAGCAGCTTGGCGACTTACCAGATCACAGATACGCAGTATTTT. Together with reference TRBV5-5 and TRBJ2-3, the CDR3 gives the full variable domain: DAGVTQSPTHLIKTRGQQVTLRCSPISGHKSVSWYQQVLGQGPQFIFQYYEKEERGRGNFPDRFSARQFPNYSSELNVNALLLGDSALYLCASSLATYQITDTQYFGPGTRLTVL.

Worth noting for this clonotype: The junction departs from the called germline gene at one end, perhaps through a read error. This chain joins TRBV12-3 or TRBV12-4 and TRBJ1-1; D perhaps matches TRBD1 (5 bases). The CDR3 contains 19 residues. CDR3 DNA sequence: TGTGCCATCAGTCTAAACTCCGCGCCAGGGCGTTGGGAGAGGGATGAAGCTTTCTTT. Its protein product is CAISLNSAPGRWERDEAFF.

This clonotype occurred many times. V is TRBV20-1 and J is TRBJ2-1, with 12 nucleotides matching TRBD1. V lost 6 bases, J lost 7 bases, and 10 bases stayed unmatched. The CDR3 has 15 residues. Germline CDR1 and CDR2: DFQATT and SNEGSKA (reference sequence). The CDR3 reads CSAISGTGGPNEQFF. The CDR3 coding sequence is TGCAGTGCCATCTCCGGGACAGGGGGCCCTAATGAGCAGTTCTTC.

This clonotype was seen ten or more times. The gene calls are TRBV4-2 and TRBJ2-1; maybe TRBD2 (6 bases). Trimming removed 2 bases from V and 9 bases from J, with 20 bases in between. This CDR3 has 16 residues. Germline V gene lookup returns CDR1 LGHNA and CDR2 YNFKEQ. The CDR3 is CASSQRGTGLLIEQFF. The DNA for the CDR3 is TGTGCCAGCAGCCAAAGGGGAACGGGACTCTTAATTGAGCAGTTCTTC.

This clonotype has at least ten counts. The chain employs TRBV29-1 and TRBJ2-3, with D perhaps matching TRBD1 (5 bases). The germline CDR1 and CDR2 sequences are SQVTM and ANQGSEA. The CDR3 has 13 amino acids. CDR3 in amino acids: CSASLGGTDTQYF. The CDR3 region has the DNA TGCAGTGCTTCTTTAGGGGGCACAGATACGCAGTATTTT.

This clonotype occurred many times. V gene TRBV20-1 combines with J gene TRBJ2-1; D call uncertain. Germline lookup yields CDR1 DFQATT and CDR2 SNEGSKA (reference sequence). CDR3 length: 12 amino acids. V lost 3 bases to trimming and J lost 6 bases, with 9 bases between them. The CDR3 loop reads CSASGPSNEQFF. CDR3 DNA: TGCAGTGCTAGCGGTCCCTCCAATGAGCAGTTCTTC.

This clonotype was seen ten or more times. This chain links TRBV20-1 with TRBJ2-7, with 7 bases lining up with TRBD2. V lost 0 bases, J lost 3 bases, and 8 bases stayed unmatched. Germline CDR1 DFQATT, CDR2 SNEGSKA (reference sequence). The CDR3 length is 15 residues. CDR3 region: CSARDTRTRLYEQYF. The CDR3 DNA sequence: TGCAGTGCTAGAGATACTCGGACTAGGCTCTACGAGCAGTACTTC.

This clonotype was recorded many times. This rearrangement joins TRBV29-1 to TRBJ2-3; tentative D call: TRBD2 (6 bases). Germline CDR1 and CDR2: SQVTM and ANQGSEA. The CDR3 totals 13 residues. Trimming stripped 3 bases from V and 6 bases from J, with 13 bases between. The DNA of the CDR3 is TGCAGCGTTGACCGCGGGGTCATGGATACGCAGTATTTT. Its protein product is CSVDRGVMDTQYF.

About this clonotype itself: The CDR3 ends on some other residue instead of the conserved phenylalanine or tryptophan, so this is likely a read error. The V and J genes are TRBV19 and TRBJ2-3; D unclear. This CDR3 has 14 amino acids. Germline V gene lookup returns CDR1 LNHDA and CDR2 SQIVND (reference sequence). CDR3 protein: CGSSTYYDADTQYL. In DNA, the CDR3 is TGTGGCAGTAGTACATACTACGACGCAGATACGCAGTATTTG.

There are many counts of this clonotype. V and J are TRBV20-1 and TRBJ2-1; tentatively, D is TRBD2 (5 bases). Trimming removed 3 bases from V and 8 bases from J, with 17 bases in between. This CDR3 region has 14 residues. CDR1 and CDR2 from the germline V gene are DFQATT and SNEGSKA (reference sequence). This chain's CDR3 is CSARLRAGIHEQFF. CDR3 coding DNA: TGCAGTGCTAGGTTACGCGCCGGGATTCATGAGCAGTTCTTC.

This clonotype was observed at least ten times. The chain uses TRBV4-3 and TRBJ2-5; D is perhaps TRBD2 (6 bases). Germline V gene data show CDR1 as LGHNA and CDR2 as YSLEER. V was shortened by 0 bases and J by 5 bases, with 13 bases between the two germline ends. The CDR3 length is 15 residues. The CDR3 protein is CASSQDEGRYETQYF. For the CDR3, the DNA is TGCGCCAGCAGCCAAGATGAGGGGAGGTATGAGACCCAGTACTTC.

The chain is built from TRBV7-9 and TRBJ2-1; 7 bases are a match to TRBD2. The CDR3 runs to 15 residues. Germline V lookup: CDR1 SEHNR, CDR2 FQNEAQ (reference sequence). Losses at the gene ends were 5 bases for V and 7 bases for J; bases not matched to a gene: 11. The CDR3 nucleotides are TGTGCCAGCAGCGATAGCGGGCCAATGAGGAATGAGCAGTTCTTC. Amino acid sequence: CASSDSGPMRNEQFF.

This clonotype was seen only a few times. V gene TRBV18 combines with J gene TRBJ1-1, with no clear D. The V gene's germline CDR1 is KGHSH and CDR2 LQKENI. V was pared by 2 bases and J by 1 base, with 8 bases between. The CDR3 spans 14 residues. For the CDR3, the DNA is TGTGCCAGCTCACCAGACTGGGGGAACACTGAAGCTTTCTTT. It translates to CASSPDWGNTEAFF.

This clonotype was recorded many times. This chain connects TRBV7-9 to TRBJ2-2, with a tentative D call TRBD1 (5 bases). The germline gives CDR1 SEHNR, CDR2 FQNEAQ (reference sequence). CDR3 size: 16 residues. Deletions cut 5 bases from V and 6 bases from J, with 19 bases between. CDR3 loop: CASSLRQPEGAGELFF. CDR3 bases: TGTGCCAGCAGCCTCCGACAGCCCGAAGGCGCCGGGGAGCTGTTTTTT.

This clonotype was recorded at least ten times. This chain links TRBV19 with TRBJ2-2; D gene uncertain. Trimming stripped 7 bases from V and 0 bases from J, with 12 bases between. Germline-derived CDR1 and CDR2 are LNHDA and SQIVND (reference sequence). The CDR3 length is 15 residues. CDR3 nucleotide sequence: TGTGCCAGTACGAGTTGGGCATCGAACACCGGGGAGCTGTTTTTT. Translation gives CASTSWASNTGELFF.